This T cell receptor beta chain is drawn from a study of glioma-infiltrating T cells after dendritic cell vaccination. Study-level information: Autologous tumor lysate-pulsed dendritic cell vaccination was given between about 2003 and 2013.

The assay was immunoSEQ multiplex PCR, and TCRdb's table has in-frame clones only and misses some. In the table there are about 94,000 clones, less than 90% of which are singletons. The sample's time point: after dendritic cell vaccination, including at tumor progression/relapse. Only patients with spare fresh-frozen tumor and over two years of follow-up were included. All glioblastoma patients lacked an isocitrate dehydrogenase mutation. Germline V gives CDR1 KGHSH, CDR2 LQKENI. The CDR3 is 13 amino acids. The ends were cut back, 3 bases at V and 6 bases at J, with 10 bases in the middle. The chain is built from TRBV18 and TRBJ2-3, with unresolved D. Sequencing used blood, obtained after dendritic cell vaccination. The sequence was obtained from a human donor with glioblastoma. The CDR3, as DNA: TGTGCCAGCTCACCTCTGGAGAGGGATACGCAGTATTTT. Its protein product is CASSPLERDTQYF.